The present T cell receptor (beta chain) was sequenced within a study of OX40 agonist ivuxolimab in advanced cancers. About the research overall: Each patient was given ivuxolimab into a vein every 2 weeks, at 0.01 to 10 mg/kg. About 42% of patients had received prior checkpoint inhibitor therapy. Study conclusions and caveats: Clonal expansion in partial responders at 0.1-3.0 mg/kg ranked among the lowest.

With 0 bases removed from V and 3 bases from J, the gap between germline ends came to 13 bases. Germline V CDR1 and CDR2: LNHNV, YYDKDF (reference sequence). CDR3 length equals 16 residues. Baseline was the first blood sampling point, followed by cycle 4 day 1 and cycle 7 day 1. Remarks on this clone: Its specificity is unknown.

Data came from immunoSEQ multiplex PCR; TCRdb stores just in-frame clones and leaves some out. The table includes approximately 89,000 clones, more than 75% detected once. The TCR sequence derives from an adult with an advanced solid tumor such as melanoma, head and neck, liver or kidney cancer. The chain has TRBV15 and TRBJ2-3; TRBD2 is a possible D gene (7 bases). The sample consisted of CD4+ or CD8+ T cells sorted from blood, taken in a trial of the OX40 agonist ivuxolimab. CDR3 coding DNA: TGTGCCACCAGCAGAGATGGGGGGGGCGGGACAGATACGCAGTATTTT. Translated, it gives CATSRDGGGGTDTQYF.